Shown below are 25 T cell receptor beta chains from a single sample sequenced in a study of cytomegalovirus exposure and HLA in healthy donors. The PCR was carried out with 60 Vbeta primers and 13 Jbeta primers. Using immunoSEQ multiplex PCR, the repertoire was profiled, and TCRdb retains in-frame clones only, with some absent. This table holds around 200,000 clones, 84% found once. Sequencing was performed on PBMCs. The receptors originated from a girl aged 2-10 years in good health and CMV-seropositive.

This clone was seen just once. The J gene is TRBJ2-1, the V gene TRBV12-1; no check of the table's D call, TRBD2, against the DNA was made. TRBV12-1 is annotated as a pseudogene. CDR3 size: 16 residues. The CDR3 protein is CASSKTSGSSYNEQFF. For the CDR3, the DNA is TGTGCCAGCAGCAAGACTAGCGGGAGCTCCTACAATGAGCAGTTCTTC.

V is TRBV25-1 and J is TRBJ1-2; 9 bases are a match to TRBD1. Germline-derived CDR1 and CDR2 are MGHDK and SYGVNS. With V trimmed by 9 bases and J by 3 bases, 8 bases remained unmatched. The CDR3 covers 14 residues. This CDR3 reads CASAGDRGYYGYTF. DNA of the CDR3: TGTGCCAGTGCCGGAGACAGGGGGTACTATGGCTACACCTTC.

This chain joins TRBV12-5 and TRBJ2-7, with D possibly being TRBD1 (5 bases). There are 12 residues in the CDR3. Per the germline V gene, CDR1 is LGHNT and CDR2 is FRNRAP. Deletions cut 6 bases from V and 7 bases from J, with 13 bases between. The CDR3 coding sequence is TGTGCTAGTGGAATCGACACAGGTGAGCAGTACTTC. Encoded protein: CASGIDTGEQYF. Full variable domain (outside the CDR3, taken from reference TRBV12-5 and TRBJ2-7): DARVTQTPRHKVTEMGQEVTMRCQPILGHNTVFWYRQTMMQGLELLAYFRNRAPLDDSGMPKDRFSAEMPDATLATLKIQPSEPRDSAVYFCASGIDTGEQYFGPGTRLTVT.

The chain recombines TRBV28 with TRBJ2-4, with D possibly matching TRBD2 (6 bases). The CDR3 length is 14 residues. Germline values: CDR1 MDHEN, CDR2 SYDVKM. Trimming left V 3 bases short and J 9 bases short, with 15 bases between. CDR3 nucleotide sequence: TGTGCCAGCAGTTTTAGGGGCCCGCGGGGCATTCAGTACTTC. Translating it yields CASSFRGPRGIQYF.

This sequence joins TRBV5-4 and TRBJ2-3; no reliable D call. This CDR3 contains 17 residues. V gave up 0 bases and J gave up 3 bases, with 17 bases separating them. Germline V gene sequence: CDR1 SGHNT, CDR2 YYREEE (reference sequence). CDR3 region: CASSLVFGQTYTDTQYF. CDR3 DNA sequence: TGTGCCAGCAGCTTGGTGTTCGGTCAGACATATACAGATACGCAGTATTTT.

The V gene is TRBV19, the J gene TRBJ2-1; tentative D call: TRBD2 (5 bases). This CDR3 region has 16 residues. The V end lost 5 bases, the J end lost 1 base, and 15 bases lay between the germline ends. Per germline, CDR1 LNHDA and CDR2 SQIVND (reference sequence). The CDR3 DNA reads as TGTGCCAGTAGTCCCGCTAGCCGCAAATCCTACAATGAGCAGTTCTTC. Its translation is CASSPASRKSYNEQFF.

The chain joins TRBV25-1 to TRBJ1-2, with TRBD1 matching over 7 bases. The length of the CDR3 is 15 residues. CDR1 and CDR2 (germline): MGHDK, SYGVNS. The V and J ends lost 3 bases and 2 bases, in that order; junction bases with no gene match: 6. CDR3 sequence: CASSEPGGPNYGYTF. The DNA of the CDR3 is TGTGCCAGCAGTGAGCCAGGGGGGCCCAACTATGGCTACACCTTC.

The chain joins TRBV6-5 to TRBJ2-7; a weak D match, TRBD1 (5 bases). Trimming removed 6 bases from V and 2 bases from J, with 11 bases in between. The germline V gene encodes CDR1 MNHEY and CDR2 SVGAGI. This CDR3 region has 13 residues. In DNA form, the CDR3 reads TGTGCCAGCAGCCGGACACAAACCTACGAGCAGTACTTC. It yields the protein CASSRTQTYEQYF.

This chain connects TRBV11-2 to TRBJ2-7, with a tentative D call TRBD1 (5 bases). Germline CDR1 SGHAT, CDR2 FQNNGV. The V and J ends lost 1 base and 2 bases respectively, with 12 bases between them. This CDR3 comprises 15 residues. The DNA of the CDR3 is TGTGCCAGCAGCTTAGGACAGCAAAAAGCCTACGAGCAGTACTTC. This translates into CASSLGQQKAYEQYF. Using reference TRBV11-2 and TRBJ2-7 for the parts outside the CDR3, the full variable domain is EAGVAQSPRYKIIEKRQSVAFWCNPISGHATLYWYQQILGQGPKLLIQFQNNGVVDDSQLPKDRFSAERLKGVDSTLKIQPAKLEDSAVYLCASSLGQQKAYEQYFGPGTRLTVT.

The chain has TRBV5-4 and TRBJ2-5, with D possibly being TRBD2 (6 bases). This CDR3 comprises 16 residues. The V gene's germline CDR1 is SGHNT and CDR2 YYREEE (reference sequence). Trimming took off 0 bases at V and 3 bases at J, with 15 bases between the two ends. The CDR3 bases are TGTGCCAGCAGCTTGGGGGCGGGGCGAAGCAAAGAGACCCAGTACTTC. Protein: CASSLGAGRSKETQYF.

CDR3 amino acids: CASSLPLAGGSRYTEAFF. The CDR3 DNA sequence: TGTGCCAGCAGTTTACCGCTAGCGGGAGGAAGTAGGTACACTGAAGCTTTCTTT. This chain connects TRBV28 to TRBJ1-1; D is uncertain. CDR3 length: 18 amino acids. The ends were cut back, 2 bases at V and 3 bases at J, with 22 bases in the middle. Germline CDR1 and CDR2: MDHEN and SYDVKM.

The rearrangement uses TRBV19 and TRBJ1-2; the match to TRBD1 covers 7 bases. Germline CDR1 is LNHDA and CDR2 is SQIVND (reference sequence). Trimming took 6 bases from V and 8 from J; bases not matched to a gene: 15. The CDR3 sequence is 15 residues long. The CDR3 region has the DNA TGTGCCAGTAGGCCCCTCCGGGACAGTGGCGTCGGCTACACCTTC. Its protein product is CASRPLRDSGVGYTF.

The V call is TRBV27, the J call TRBJ1-1; TRBD1 might be the D (6 bases). The CDR3 runs 14 residues. Trimming took 5 bases from V and 7 from J, leaving 17 bases between them. The germline V gene has CDR1 MNHEY and CDR2 SMNVEV (reference sequence). The chain's CDR3 is CASSQSDRIHEAFF. CDR3 nucleotides: TGTGCCAGCAGTCAATCGGACAGAATCCATGAAGCTTTCTTT.

This chain connects TRBV5-4 to TRBJ2-5, with D perhaps TRBD2 (5 bases). V was cut by 4 bases and J by 4 bases, with 14 bases left in between. This CDR3 region has 14 residues. From germline, CDR1 is SGHNT and CDR2 YYREEE (reference sequence). CDR3: CASSPTSGPETQYF. The CDR3 DNA follows: TGTGCCAGCAGCCCAACTAGTGGCCCAGAGACCCAGTACTTC.

The chain recombines TRBV6-5 with TRBJ1-2, with 7 bases fitting TRBD1. This CDR3 spans 15 amino acids. Germline CDR1 MNHEY, CDR2 SVGAGI. Trimming cost V 0 bases and J 2 bases; bases outside gene matches: 3. CDR3 nucleotide sequence: TGTGCCAGCAGTTACTCGAGGGGGCAGAACTATGGCTACACCTTC. Its protein product is CASSYSRGQNYGYTF.

V usage is TRBV7-8 and J usage is TRBJ2-5; 7 bases fit TRBD2. In germline, CDR1 is SGHVS, CDR2 FQNEAQ. V shed 5 bases, J shed 13 bases, and the junction held 13 bases outside the gene matches. The CDR3 is made up of 13 amino acids. The chain's CDR3 is CASSEQAGDSPYF. CDR3 DNA sequence: TGTGCCAGCAGCGAACAGGCGGGGGACTCCCCGTACTTC.

The chain employs TRBV5-1 and TRBJ2-1; weak D call: TRBD1 (6 bases). This CDR3 is built from 16 residues. Trimming left V 2 bases short and J 4 bases short, with 16 bases between. In germline, CDR1 is SGHRS, CDR2 YFSETQ. The CDR3 sequence: CASSLEGLDSYNEQFF. CDR3 DNA sequence: TGCGCCAGCAGCTTAGAAGGGCTGGACAGTTACAATGAGCAGTTCTTC. Looking up the rest from reference TRBV5-1 and TRBJ2-1 gives the full variable domain: KAGVTQTPRYLIKTRGQQVTLSCSPISGHRSVSWYQQTPGQGLQFLFEYFSETQRNKGNFPGRFSGRQFSNSRSEMNVSTLELGDSALYLCASSLEGLDSYNEQFFGPGTRLTVL.

This clone was found a few times. The rearrangement joins TRBV4-1 to TRBJ1-5; D unclear. This CDR3 has 13 amino acids. Between the trimmed V and J ends, which lost 3 bases and 1 base, there was a span of 4 bases. Looked up from germline, CDR1 is MGHRA and CDR2 is YSYEKL. CDR3 bases: TGCGCCAGCAGCCAGCGGAGCAATCAGCCCCAGCATTTT. Translating it yields CASSQRSNQPQHF.

This chain joins TRBV25-1 and TRBJ1-2; D not resolved. Germline-derived CDR1 and CDR2 are MGHDK and SYGVNS. V was cut by 0 bases and J by 8 bases, with 7 bases left in between. CDR3 length equals 12 residues. The CDR3 spells CASSEYPSGYTF. The CDR3 bases are TGTGCCAGCAGTGAATACCCTTCGGGCTACACCTTC.

This rearrangement joins TRBV18 to TRBJ2-7, with 8 bases fitting TRBD1. The CDR3 is made up of 15 amino acids. Germline values: CDR1 KGHSH, CDR2 LQKENI. The J segment lost 2 bases and the V segment lost 0 bases, leaving 3 bases of the junction unmatched. CDR3 region: CASSPPGQEPYEQYF. The CDR3 coding sequence is TGTGCCAGCTCACCACCGGGACAGGAACCCTACGAGCAGTACTTC.

The V call is TRBV4-2, the J call TRBJ1-1; D gene uncertain. The CDR3 extends over 14 amino acids. CDR1 LGHNA and CDR2 YNFKEQ come from the germline V gene. Trimming took 1 base from V and 1 from J, leaving 7 bases between them. The CDR3 loop is CASSQVLGNTEAFF. For the CDR3, the DNA is TGTGCCAGCAGCCAAGTTCTCGGGAACACTGAAGCTTTCTTT.

This rearrangement joins TRBV18 to TRBJ1-1, with 8 positions matching TRBD1. Germline trimming cut 4 bases from V and 0 bases from J; bases unmatched to any gene: 10. The CDR3 is 17 amino acids. CDR1 is KGHSH, CDR2 LQKENI, per germline. The CDR3 DNA sequence: TGTGCCAGCTCACTCGTATGGTCAGGGGGCCTGAACACTGAAGCTTTCTTT. Translation gives CASSLVWSGGLNTEAFF.

The chain joins TRBV30 to TRBJ2-7; 7 nucleotides match TRBD1. V lost 2 bases and J lost 9; bases outside the gene matches: 13. Germline V lookup: CDR1 GTSNPN, CDR2 SVGIG (reference sequence). This CDR3 contains 14 residues. Here the CDR3 reads CAWSKGDSYLRQYF. CDR3 nucleotide sequence: TGTGCCTGGAGTAAGGGGGACAGCTACCTACGGCAGTACTTC. The full variable domain, its missing parts supplied by reference TRBV30 and TRBJ2-7, is SQTIHQWPATLVQPVGSPLSLECTVEGTSNPNLYWYRQAAGRGLQLLFYSVGIGQISSEVPQNLSASRPQDRQFILSSKKLLLSDSGFYLCAWSKGDSYLRQYFGPGTRLTVT.

This clone showed up just once. CDR3 loop: CASSNPAGVQNEQYF. The CDR3 region has the DNA TGTGCCAGTAGTAACCCAGCGGGAGTCCAAAACGAGCAGTACTTC. The gene calls are TRBV19 and TRBJ2-5; 8 positions match TRBD2. The tail of the sequence fits TRBJ2-7 better, so the J call may be wrong. The CDR3 spans 15 residues. Germline V gene lookup returns CDR1 LNHDA and CDR2 SQIVND (reference sequence).

The CDR3 here is CASSPLRSEPYEQYF. The CDR3 DNA reads TGTGCCAGCAGTCCGCTACGCTCCGAGCCCTACGAGCAGTACTTC. This chain connects TRBV7-2 to TRBJ2-7, with D unresolved. The CDR3 is 15 residues long. Trimming took off 6 bases at V and 2 bases at J, with 17 bases between the two ends. The V gene's germline CDR1 is SGHTA and CDR2 FQGNSA. The whole variable domain, remainder taken from reference TRBV7-2 and TRBJ2-7, is GAGVSQSPSNKVTEKGKDVELRCDPISGHTALYWYRQSLGQGLEFLIYFQGNSAPDKSGLPSDRFSAERTGGSVSTLTIQRTQQEDSAVYLCASSPLRSEPYEQYFGPGTRLTVT.